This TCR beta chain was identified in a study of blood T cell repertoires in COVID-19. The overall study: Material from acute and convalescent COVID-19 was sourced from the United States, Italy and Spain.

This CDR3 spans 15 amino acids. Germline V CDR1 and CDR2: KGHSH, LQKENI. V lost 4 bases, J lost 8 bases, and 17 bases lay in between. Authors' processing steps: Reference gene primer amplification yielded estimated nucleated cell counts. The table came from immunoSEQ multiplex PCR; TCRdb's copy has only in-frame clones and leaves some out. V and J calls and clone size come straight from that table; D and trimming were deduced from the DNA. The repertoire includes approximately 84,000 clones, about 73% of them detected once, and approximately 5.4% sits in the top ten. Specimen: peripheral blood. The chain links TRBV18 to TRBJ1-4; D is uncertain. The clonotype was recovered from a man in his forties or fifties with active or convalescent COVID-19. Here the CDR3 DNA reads TGTGCCAGCTCACTGGCCGGGGTTGAGGGCGAAAAACTGTTTTTT. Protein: CASSLAGVEGEKLFF.